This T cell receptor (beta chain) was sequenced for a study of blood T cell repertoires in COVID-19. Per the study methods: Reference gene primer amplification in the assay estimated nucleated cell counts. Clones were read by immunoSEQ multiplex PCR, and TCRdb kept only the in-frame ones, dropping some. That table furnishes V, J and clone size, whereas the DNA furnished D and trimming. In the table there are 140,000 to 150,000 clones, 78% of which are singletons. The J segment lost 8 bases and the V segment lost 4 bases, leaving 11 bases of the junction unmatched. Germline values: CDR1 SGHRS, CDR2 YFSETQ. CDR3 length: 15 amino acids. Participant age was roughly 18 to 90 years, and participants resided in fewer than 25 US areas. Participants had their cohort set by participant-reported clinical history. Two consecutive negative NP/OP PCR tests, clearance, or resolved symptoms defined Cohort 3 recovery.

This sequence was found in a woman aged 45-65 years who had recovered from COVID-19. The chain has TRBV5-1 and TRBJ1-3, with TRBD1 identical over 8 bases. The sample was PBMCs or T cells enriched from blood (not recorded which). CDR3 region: CASSRGQGKMDTIYF. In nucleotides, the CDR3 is TGCGCCAGCAGCCGAGGACAGGGCAAGATGGACACCATATATTTT.